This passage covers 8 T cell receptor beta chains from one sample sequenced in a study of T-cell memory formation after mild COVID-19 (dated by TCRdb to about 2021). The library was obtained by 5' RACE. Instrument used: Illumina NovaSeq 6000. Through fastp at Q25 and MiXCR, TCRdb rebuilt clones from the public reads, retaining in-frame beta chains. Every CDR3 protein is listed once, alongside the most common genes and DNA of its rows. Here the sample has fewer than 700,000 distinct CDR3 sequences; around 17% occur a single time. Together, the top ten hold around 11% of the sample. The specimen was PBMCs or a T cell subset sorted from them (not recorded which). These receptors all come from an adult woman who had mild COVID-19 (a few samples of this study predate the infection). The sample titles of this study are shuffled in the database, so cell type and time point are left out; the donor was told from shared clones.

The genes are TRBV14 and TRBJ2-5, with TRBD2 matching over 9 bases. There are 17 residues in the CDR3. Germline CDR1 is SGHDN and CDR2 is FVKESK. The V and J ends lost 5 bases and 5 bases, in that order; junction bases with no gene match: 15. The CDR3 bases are TGTGCCAGCAGCTTAAGGACTAGCGCTGTGCGGGAGGAGACCCAGTACTTC. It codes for CASSLRTSAVREETQYF.

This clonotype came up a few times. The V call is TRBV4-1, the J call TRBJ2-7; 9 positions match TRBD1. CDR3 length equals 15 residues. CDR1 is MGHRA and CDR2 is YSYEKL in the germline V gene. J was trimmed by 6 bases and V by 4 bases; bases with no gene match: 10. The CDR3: CASSPARDRVFEQYF. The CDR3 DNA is TGCGCCAGCAGCCCCGCCCGGGACAGGGTTTTCGAGCAGTACTTC.

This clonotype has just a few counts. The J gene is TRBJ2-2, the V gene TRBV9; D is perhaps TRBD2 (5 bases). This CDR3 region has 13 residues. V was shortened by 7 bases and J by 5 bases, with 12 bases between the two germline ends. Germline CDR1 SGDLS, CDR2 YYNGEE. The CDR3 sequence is CASDRSGTGELFF. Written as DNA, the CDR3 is TGTGCCAGCGATAGATCGGGGACCGGGGAGCTGTTTTTT.

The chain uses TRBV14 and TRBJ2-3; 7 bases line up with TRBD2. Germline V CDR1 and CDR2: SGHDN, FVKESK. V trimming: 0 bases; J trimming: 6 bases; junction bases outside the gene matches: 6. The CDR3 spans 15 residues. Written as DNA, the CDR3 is TGTGCCAGCAGCCAAGAGGGAGTAGCGGGTGATACGCAGTATTTT. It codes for CASSQEGVAGDTQYF. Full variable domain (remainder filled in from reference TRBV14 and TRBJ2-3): EAGVTQFPSHSVIEKGQTVTLRCDPISGHDNLYWYRRVMGKEIKFLLHFVKESKQDESGMPNNRFLAERTGGTYSTLKVQPAELEDSGVYFCASSQEGVAGDTQYFGPGTRLTVL.

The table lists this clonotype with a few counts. The CDR3 sequence is CATSAVGSSGLSSYEQYF. CDR3 nucleotide sequence: TGTGCCACCAGCGCGGTAGGGTCTAGCGGGCTGAGCTCCTACGAGCAGTACTTC. The V and J genes are TRBV15 and TRBJ2-7; 8 bases are a match to TRBD2. J gave up 0 bases and V 5 bases, and 15 bases lay outside the gene matches. There are 18 residues in the CDR3. Germline-derived CDR1 and CDR2 are LNHNV and YYDKDF (reference sequence).

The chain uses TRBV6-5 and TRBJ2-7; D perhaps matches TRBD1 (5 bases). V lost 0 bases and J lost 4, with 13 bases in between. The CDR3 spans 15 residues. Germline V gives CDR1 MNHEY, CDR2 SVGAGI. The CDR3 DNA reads TGTGCCAGCAGTTACTCGTGGCAGGGTGGTTACGAGCAGTACTTC. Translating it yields CASSYSWQGGYEQYF.

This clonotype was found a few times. CDR3 region: CASTRDTNYGYTF. For the CDR3, the DNA is TGTGCCAGCACCCGGGACACGAACTATGGCTACACCTTC. The rearrangement links TRBV2 to TRBJ1-2; D is perhaps TRBD1 (6 bases). The germline V and J ends were trimmed by 7 bases and 2 bases, with 11 bases remaining between them. Germline CDR1 and CDR2: SNHLY and FYNNEI. CDR3 length: 13 residues.

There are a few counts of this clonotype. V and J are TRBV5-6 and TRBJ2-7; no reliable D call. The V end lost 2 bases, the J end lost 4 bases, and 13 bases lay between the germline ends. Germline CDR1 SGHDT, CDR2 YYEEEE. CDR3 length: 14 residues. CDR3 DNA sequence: TGTGCCAGCAGCTTCAGCCTACGACGGTACGAGCAGTACTTC. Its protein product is CASSFSLRRYEQYF.